The present TCR beta chain was sequenced within a study of shared clonotypes between healthy human individuals. Study observations and caveats: Naive subsets, compared against memory subsets, generally had larger estimated richness values. The rarefaction results pointed to incomplete sorted-subset sequencing despite large depth.

The authors ran the assay at deep level. Here immunoSEQ multiplex PCR was the method, and the copy in TCRdb shows in-frame clones only, minus some. The sample records about 1 million clones, roughly 70% being singletons. Turning to this clone: The antigen is not known.

Healthy HIV-negative adults without recent acute infections or vaccinations served as donors. The source material was memory CD4+ T cells sorted from blood. Subset specified: CD45RA-negative fraction. The receptor was isolated from a young man in good health.

The CDR3 bases are TGTGCCAGTAGTATGGCCTACTCCGGGGGCACAGATACGCAGTATTTT. This sequence encodes CASSMAYSGGTDTQYF. The chain is built from TRBV19 and TRBJ2-3, with D maybe TRBD2 (5 bases). The CDR3 runs 16 residues. The germline CDR1 and CDR2 sequences are LNHDA and SQIVND (reference sequence). The V end was cut by 3 bases, the J end by 1 base, with 14 bases between.